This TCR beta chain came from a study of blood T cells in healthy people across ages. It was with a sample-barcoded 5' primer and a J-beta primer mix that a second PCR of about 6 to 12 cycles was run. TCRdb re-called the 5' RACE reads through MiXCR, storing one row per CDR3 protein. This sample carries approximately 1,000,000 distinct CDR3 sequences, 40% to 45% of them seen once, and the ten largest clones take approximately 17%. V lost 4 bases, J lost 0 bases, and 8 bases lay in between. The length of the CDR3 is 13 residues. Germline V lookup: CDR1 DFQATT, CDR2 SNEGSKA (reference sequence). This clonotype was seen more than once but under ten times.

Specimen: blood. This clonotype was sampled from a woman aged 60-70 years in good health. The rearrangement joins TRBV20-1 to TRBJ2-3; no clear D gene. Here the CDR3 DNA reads TGCAGTGCTATCCCTTCTAGCACAGATACGCAGTATTTT. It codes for CSAIPSSTDTQYF.